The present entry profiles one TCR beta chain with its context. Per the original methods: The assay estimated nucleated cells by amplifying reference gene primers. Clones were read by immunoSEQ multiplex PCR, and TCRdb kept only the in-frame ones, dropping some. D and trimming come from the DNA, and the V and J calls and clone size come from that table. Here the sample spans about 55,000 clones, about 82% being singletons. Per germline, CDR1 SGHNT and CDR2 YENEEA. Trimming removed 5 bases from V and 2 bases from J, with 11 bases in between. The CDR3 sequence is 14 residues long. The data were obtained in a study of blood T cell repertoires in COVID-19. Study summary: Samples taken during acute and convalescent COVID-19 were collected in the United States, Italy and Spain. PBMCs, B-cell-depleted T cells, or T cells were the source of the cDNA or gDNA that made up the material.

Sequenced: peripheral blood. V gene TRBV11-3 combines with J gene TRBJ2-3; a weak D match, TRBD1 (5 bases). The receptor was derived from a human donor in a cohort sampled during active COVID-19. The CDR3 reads CASSPTASTDTQYF. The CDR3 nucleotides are TGTGCCAGCAGCCCGACAGCCTCCACAGATACGCAGTATTTT.